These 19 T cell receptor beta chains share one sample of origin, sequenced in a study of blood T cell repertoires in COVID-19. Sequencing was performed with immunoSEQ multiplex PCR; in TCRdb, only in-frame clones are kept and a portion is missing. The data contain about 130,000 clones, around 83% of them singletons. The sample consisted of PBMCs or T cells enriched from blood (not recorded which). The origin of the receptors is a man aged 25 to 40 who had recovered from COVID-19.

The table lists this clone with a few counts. The chain's CDR3 is CASSMGVVTGHQPQHF. The DNA of the CDR3 is TGTGCCAGTAGTATGGGGGTGGTTACAGGGCATCAGCCCCAGCATTTT. The chain is built from TRBV19 and TRBJ1-5; a possible D gene is TRBD1 (6 bases). This CDR3 region has 16 residues. Germline loops: CDR1 LNHDA, CDR2 SQIVND (reference sequence). Trimming took off 3 bases at V and 5 bases at J, with 17 bases between the two ends. Complete variable domain (other parts from reference TRBV19 and TRBJ1-5): DGGITQSPKYLFRKEGQNVTLSCEQNLNHDAMYWYRQDPGQGLRLIYYSQIVNDFQKGDIAEGYSVSREKKESFPLTVTSAQKNPTAFYLCASSMGVVTGHQPQHFGDGTRLSIL.

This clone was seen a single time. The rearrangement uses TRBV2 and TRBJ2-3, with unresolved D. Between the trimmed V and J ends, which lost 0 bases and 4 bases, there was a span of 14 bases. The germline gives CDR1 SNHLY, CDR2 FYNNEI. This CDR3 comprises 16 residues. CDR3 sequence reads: CASSEASGKMADTQYF. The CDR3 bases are TGTGCCAGCAGTGAAGCGTCGGGTAAAATGGCAGATACGCAGTATTTT.

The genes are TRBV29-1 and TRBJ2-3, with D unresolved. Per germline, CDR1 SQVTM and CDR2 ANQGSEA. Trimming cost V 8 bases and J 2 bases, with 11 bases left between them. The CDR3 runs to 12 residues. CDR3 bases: TGCAGCTATGCGGCGGACACAGATACGCAGTATTTT. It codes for CSYAADTDTQYF.

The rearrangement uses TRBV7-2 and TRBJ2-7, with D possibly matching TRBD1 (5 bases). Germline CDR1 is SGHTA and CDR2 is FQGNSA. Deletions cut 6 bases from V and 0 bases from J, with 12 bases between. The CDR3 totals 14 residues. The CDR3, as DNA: TGTGCCAGCAGACCTTACGACAGCTCCTACGAGCAGTACGTC. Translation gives CASRPYDSSYEQYV.

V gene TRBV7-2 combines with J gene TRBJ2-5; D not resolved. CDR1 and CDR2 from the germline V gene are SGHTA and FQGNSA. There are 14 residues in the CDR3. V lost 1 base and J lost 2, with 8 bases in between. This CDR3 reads CASSLGTGQETQYF. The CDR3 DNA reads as TGTGCCAGCAGCTTAGGAACCGGGCAAGAGACCCAGTACTTC.

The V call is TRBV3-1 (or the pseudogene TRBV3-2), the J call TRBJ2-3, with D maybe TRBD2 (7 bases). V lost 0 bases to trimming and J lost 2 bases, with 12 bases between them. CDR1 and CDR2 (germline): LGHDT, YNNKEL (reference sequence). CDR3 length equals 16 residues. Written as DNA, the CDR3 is TGTGCCAGCAGCCAAGATGGGAGGGGGATCACAGATACGCAGTATTTT. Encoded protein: CASSQDGRGITDTQYF.

CDR3 nucleotides: TGTGCCAGCAGCTATCAGGGGAACGAGCAGTACGTC. This sequence encodes CASSYQGNEQYV. The chain recombines TRBV7-9 with TRBJ2-7; TRBD1 is a possible D gene (6 bases). The V end was cut by 4 bases, the J end by 5 bases, with 9 bases between. Per germline, CDR1 SEHNR and CDR2 FQNEAQ (reference sequence). CDR3 size: 12 residues.

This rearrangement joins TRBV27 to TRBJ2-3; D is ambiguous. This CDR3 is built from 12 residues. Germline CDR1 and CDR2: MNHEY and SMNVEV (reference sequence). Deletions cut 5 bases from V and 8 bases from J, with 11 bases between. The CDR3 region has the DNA TGTGCCAGCAGTACCCCCCCAGGTACGCAGTATTTT. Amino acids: CASSTPPGTQYF.

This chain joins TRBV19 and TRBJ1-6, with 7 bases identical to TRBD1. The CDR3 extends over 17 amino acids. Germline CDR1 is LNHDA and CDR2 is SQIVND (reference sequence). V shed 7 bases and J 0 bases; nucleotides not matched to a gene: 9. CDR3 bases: TGTGCCAGTAATACAGGGGCGACGAGCTCCTATAATTCACCCCTCCACTTT. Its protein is CASNTGATSSYNSPLHF.

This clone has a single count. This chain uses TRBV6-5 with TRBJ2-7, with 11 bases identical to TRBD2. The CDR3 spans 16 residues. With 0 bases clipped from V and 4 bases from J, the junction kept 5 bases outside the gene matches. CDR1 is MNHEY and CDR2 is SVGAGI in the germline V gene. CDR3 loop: CASSYSSGRVGYEQYF. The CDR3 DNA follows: TGTGCCAGCAGTTACTCTAGCGGGAGGGTTGGTTACGAGCAGTACTTC.

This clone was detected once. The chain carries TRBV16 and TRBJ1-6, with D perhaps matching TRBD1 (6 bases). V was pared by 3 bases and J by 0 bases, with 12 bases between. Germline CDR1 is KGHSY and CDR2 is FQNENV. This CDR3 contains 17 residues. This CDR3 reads CASSQVRDNSYNSPLHF. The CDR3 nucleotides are TGTGCCAGCAGCCAGGTCCGGGACAACTCCTATAATTCACCCCTCCACTTT.

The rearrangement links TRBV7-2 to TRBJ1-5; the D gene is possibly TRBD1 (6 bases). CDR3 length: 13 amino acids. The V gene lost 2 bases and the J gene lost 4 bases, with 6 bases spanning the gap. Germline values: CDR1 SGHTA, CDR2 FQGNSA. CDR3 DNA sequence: TGTGCCAGCAGCTTACAGGGGAATCAGCCCCAGCATTTT. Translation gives CASSLQGNQPQHF.

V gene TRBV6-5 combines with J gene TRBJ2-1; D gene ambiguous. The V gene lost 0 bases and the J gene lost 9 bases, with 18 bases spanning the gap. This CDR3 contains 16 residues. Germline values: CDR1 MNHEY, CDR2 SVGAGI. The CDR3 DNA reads TGTGCCAGCAGTTACTCTCTACCCCCAAGACTCGGTGAGCAGTTCTTC. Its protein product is CASSYSLPPRLGEQFF.

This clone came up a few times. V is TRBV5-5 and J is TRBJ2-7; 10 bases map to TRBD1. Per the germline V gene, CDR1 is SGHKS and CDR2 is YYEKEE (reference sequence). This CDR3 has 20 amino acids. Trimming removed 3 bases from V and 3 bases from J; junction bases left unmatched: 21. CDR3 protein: CASSSRNLGQGSGVYYEQYV. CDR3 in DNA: TGTGCCAGCAGCTCGAGAAACTTGGGACAGGGGAGCGGAGTTTACTACGAGCAGTACGTC.

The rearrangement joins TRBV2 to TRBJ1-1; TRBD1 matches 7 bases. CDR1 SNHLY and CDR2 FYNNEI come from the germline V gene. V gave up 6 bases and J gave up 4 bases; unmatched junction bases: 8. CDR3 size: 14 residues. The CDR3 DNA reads TGTGCCAGCAGGAAACTCCGGGACAGCACTGAAGCTTTCTTT. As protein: CASRKLRDSTEAFF.

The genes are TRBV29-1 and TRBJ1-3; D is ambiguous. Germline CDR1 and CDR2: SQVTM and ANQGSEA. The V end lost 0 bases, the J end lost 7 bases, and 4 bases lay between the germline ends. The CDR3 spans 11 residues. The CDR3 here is CSVEEENTIYF. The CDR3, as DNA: TGCAGCGTTGAAGAAGAGAACACCATATATTTT.

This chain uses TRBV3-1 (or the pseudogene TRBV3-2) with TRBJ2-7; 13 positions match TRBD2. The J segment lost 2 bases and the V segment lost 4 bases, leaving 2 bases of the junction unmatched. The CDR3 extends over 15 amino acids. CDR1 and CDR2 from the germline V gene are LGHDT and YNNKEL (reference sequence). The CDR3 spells CASSLGLAGPYEQYF. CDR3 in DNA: TGTGCCAGCAGCCTGGGACTAGCGGGACCCTACGAGCAGTACTTC.

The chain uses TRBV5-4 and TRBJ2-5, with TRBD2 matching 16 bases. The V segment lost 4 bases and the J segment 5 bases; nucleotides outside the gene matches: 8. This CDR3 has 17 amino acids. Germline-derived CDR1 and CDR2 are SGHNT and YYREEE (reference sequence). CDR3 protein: CASSHKGLAGGRETQYF. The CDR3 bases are TGTGCCAGCAGCCACAAGGGACTAGCGGGGGGGAGGGAGACCCAGTACTTC.

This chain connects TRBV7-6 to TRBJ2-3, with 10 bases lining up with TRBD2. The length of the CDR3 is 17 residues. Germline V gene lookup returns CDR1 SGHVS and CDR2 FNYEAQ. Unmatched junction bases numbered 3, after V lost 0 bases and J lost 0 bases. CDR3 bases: TGTGCCAGCAGCTTAGCAGCGGGAGGGCCAAGCACAGATACGCAGTATTTT. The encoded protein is CASSLAAGGPSTDTQYF.